This TCR beta chain was recovered during a study of blood T cells in healthy people across ages. General study results and limits: Per-million-T-cell TCR beta diversity fell roughly linearly with age. A conclusive naive versus antigen-experienced comparison was prevented by the unsorted PBMCs.

Trimming removed 5 bases from V and 5 bases from J, with 34 bases in between. The CDR3 is made up of 20 amino acids. Germline CDR1 reads WSHSY; CDR2 reads SAAADI. Next came a second PCR, run for about 6 to 12 cycles, which used a sample-barcoded 5' primer along with a J-beta primer mix. There were at least 2.5 million CDR3-containing paired-end reads obtained from each sample. TCRdb reprocessed the 5' RACE reads with MiXCR, giving one entry per CDR3 protein. The profile shows roughly 680,000 distinct CDR3 sequences, over 40% of them singletons. This clonotype was seen ten or more times. Antigen: not known.

V usage is TRBV10-2 and J usage is TRBJ2-7, with D possibly being TRBD2 (10 bases). The sequencing sample was made of blood. The receptor comes from a woman aged 80 or over in good health. The CDR3 DNA sequence: TGCGCCAGCAGTAAGAGGTTCGGGACAGGGCTAGCGGGAGCCCTCCACGAGCAGTACTTC. Translation gives CASSKRFGTGLAGALHEQYF.